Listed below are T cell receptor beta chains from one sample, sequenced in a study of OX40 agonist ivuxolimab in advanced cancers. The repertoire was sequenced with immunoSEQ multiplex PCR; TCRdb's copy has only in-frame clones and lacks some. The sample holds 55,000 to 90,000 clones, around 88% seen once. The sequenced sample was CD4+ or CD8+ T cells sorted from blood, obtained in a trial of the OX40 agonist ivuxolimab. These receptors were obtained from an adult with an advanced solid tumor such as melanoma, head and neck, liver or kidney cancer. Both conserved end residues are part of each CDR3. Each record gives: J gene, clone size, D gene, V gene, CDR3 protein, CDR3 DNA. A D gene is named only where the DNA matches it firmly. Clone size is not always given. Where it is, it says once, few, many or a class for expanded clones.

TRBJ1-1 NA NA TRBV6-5 CASSPGPRGAFF TGTGCCAGCAGCCCCGGGCCCCGCGGGGCTTTCTTT
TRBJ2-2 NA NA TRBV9 CASSVATTGELFF TGTGCCAGCAGCGTAGCTACCACCGGGGAGCTGTTTTTT
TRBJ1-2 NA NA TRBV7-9 CASSSLAGNYGYTF TGTGCCAGCAGCTCCCTAGCGGGAAACTATGGCTACACCTTC
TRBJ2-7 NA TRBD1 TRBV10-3 CAISESTGGYEQYF TGTGCCATCAGTGAGTCGACAGGGGGCTACGAGCAGTACTTC
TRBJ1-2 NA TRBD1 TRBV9 CASSTTGVGVYGYTF TGTGCCAGCAGCACCACAGGGGTAGGGGTCTACGGCTACACCTTC
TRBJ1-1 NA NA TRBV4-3 CASSQDWGWSTEAFF TGCGCCAGCAGCCAAGATTGGGGGTGGAGCACTGAAGCTTTCTTT
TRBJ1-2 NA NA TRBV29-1 CSVERGAGYGYTF TGCAGCGTTGAACGGGGGGCGGGCTATGGCTACACCTTC
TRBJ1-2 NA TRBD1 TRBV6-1 CASSDPSGQGYGYTF TGTGCCAGCAGTGACCCATCCGGACAGGGGTATGGCTACACCTTC
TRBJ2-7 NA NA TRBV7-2 CASSLAGLQYEQYF TGTGCCAGCAGCTTAGCCGGGCTCCAATACGAGCAGTACTTC
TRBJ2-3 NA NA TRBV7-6 CASSPQWGVSTDTQYF TGTGCCAGCAGCCCACAATGGGGGGTGAGCACAGATACGCAGTATTTT
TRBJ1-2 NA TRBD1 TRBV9 CASSQYIGTGTYGYTF TGTGCCAGCAGCCAATATATCGGGACAGGGACCTATGGCTACACCTTC
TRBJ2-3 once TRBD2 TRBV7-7 CASSRREEPDTQYF TGTGCCAGCAGCCGACGGGAGGAACCAGATACGCAGTATTTT
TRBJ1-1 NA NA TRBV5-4 CASSPQRTGPYGAFF TGTGCCAGCAGCCCGCAGCGGACTGGGCCATATGGAGCTTTCTTT
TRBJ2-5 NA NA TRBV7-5 CASSFGSQETQYF TGTGCCAGCAGCTTTGGCAGCCAAGAGACCCAGTACTTC
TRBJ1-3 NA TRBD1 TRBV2 CASSRDSVSNTIYF TGTGCCAGCAGCCGGGACAGCGTTTCGAACACCATATATTTT
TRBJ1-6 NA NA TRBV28 CASRTAGDNSPLHF TGTGCCAGCAGGACGGCAGGGGACAATTCACCCCTCCACTTT
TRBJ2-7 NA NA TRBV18 CASSSTGTDEQYF TGTGCCAGCTCCAGTACAGGGACCGACGAGCAGTACTTC
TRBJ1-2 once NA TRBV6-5 CASSSLQGLDGYTF TGTGCCAGCAGTTCACTGCAGGGGCTGGATGGCTACACCTTC
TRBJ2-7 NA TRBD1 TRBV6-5 CASRRRQGEGGEQYF TGTGCCAGCAGACGAAGACAGGGAGAGGGTGGCGAGCAGTACTTC
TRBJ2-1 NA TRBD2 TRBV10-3 CASSFSGGSYNEQFF TGTGCCTCCAGCTTCAGCGGGGGTTCCTACAATGAGCAGTTCTTC
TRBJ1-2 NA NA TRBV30 CAWSGLYRANYGYTF TGTGCCTGGAGTGGACTTTACAGGGCCAACTATGGCTACACCTTC
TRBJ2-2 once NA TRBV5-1 CASSLTTGELFF TGCGCCAGCAGCTTAACCACCGGGGAGCTGTTTTTT
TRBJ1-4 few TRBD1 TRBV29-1 CSATEGQGGKLFF TGCAGCGCCACCGAAGGACAGGGTGGAAAACTGTTTTTT
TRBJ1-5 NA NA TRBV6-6 CASSYADGVGNQPQHF TGTGCCAGCAGTTATGCAGACGGGGTGGGCAATCAGCCCCAGCATTTT
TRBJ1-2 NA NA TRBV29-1 CSVVEGANYGYTF TGCAGCGTTGTTGAGGGGGCTAACTATGGCTACACCTTC
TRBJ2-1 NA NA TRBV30 CAWRSGTLYNEQFF TGTGCCTGGAGATCCGGGACTCTCTACAATGAGCAGTTCTTC
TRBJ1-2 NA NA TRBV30 CAWLVLGGYTF TGTGCCTGGCTCGTACTGGGCGGCTACACCTTC
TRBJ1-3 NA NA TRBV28 CASSLSTSGNTIYF TGTGCCAGCAGTTTGAGCACCTCTGGAAACACCATATATTTT
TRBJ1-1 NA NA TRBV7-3 CASSLFMNTEAFF TGTGCCAGCAGCTTGTTCATGAACACTGAAGCTTTCTTT
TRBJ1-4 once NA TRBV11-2 CASSSRPWRQATNEKLFF TGTGCCAGCAGCTCGCGCCCTTGGCGGCAGGCAACTAATGAAAAACTGTTTTTT
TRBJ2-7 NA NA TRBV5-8 CASSLPAGRSYEQYF TGTGCCAGCAGCTTGCCGGCAGGGAGATCCTACGAGCAGTACTTC
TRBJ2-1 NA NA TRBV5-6 CASSLAGSTLNNEQFF TGTGCCAGCAGCTTGGCAGGGTCCACTCTTAACAATGAGCAGTTCTTC
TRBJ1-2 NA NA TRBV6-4 CASSRQAVDYGYTF TGTGCCAGCAGCAGACAGGCTGTGGACTATGGCTACACCTTC
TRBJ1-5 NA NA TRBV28 CASSQGFNQPQHF TGTGCCAGCAGTCAGGGTTTTAATCAGCCCCAGCATTTT
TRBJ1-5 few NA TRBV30 CAWSTSSRYQPQHF TGTGCCTGGAGCACATCGTCCAGGTATCAGCCCCAGCATTTT
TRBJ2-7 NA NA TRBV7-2 CASSLAGAYEQYF TGTGCCAGCAGCTTAGCGGGGGCCTACGAGCAGTACTTC
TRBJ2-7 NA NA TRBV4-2 CASSSRDYEQYF TGTGCCAGCAGCTCAAGAGACTACGAGCAGTACTTC
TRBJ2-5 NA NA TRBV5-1 CASSLEETQYF TGCGCCAGCAGCTTGGAAGAGACCCAGTACTTC
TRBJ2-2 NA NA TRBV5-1 CASSLVGGGELFF TGCGCCAGCAGCTTGGTCGGGGGAGGGGAGCTGTTTTTT
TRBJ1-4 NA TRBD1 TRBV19 CASSIVGTGAEKLFF TGTGCCAGTAGTATAGTCGGGACAGGGGCTGAAAAACTGTTTTTT
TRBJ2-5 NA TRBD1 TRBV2 CASRGQVSQETQYF TGTGCCAGCAGGGGACAGGTTAGCCAAGAGACCCAGTACTTC
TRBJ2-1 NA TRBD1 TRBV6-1 CASNTGTGGFNEQFF TGTGCCAGCAATACCGGGACAGGGGGCTTCAATGAGCAGTTCTTC
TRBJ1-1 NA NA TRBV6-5 CASSEQGGTEAFF TGTGCCAGCAGCGAACAGGGAGGCACTGAAGCTTTCTTT
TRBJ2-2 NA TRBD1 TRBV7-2 CASSLRGRAGELFF TGTGCCAGCAGCTTAAGGGGGCGCGCCGGGGAGCTGTTTTTT
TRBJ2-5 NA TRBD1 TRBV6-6 CASSYGTGGMGETQYF TGTGCCAGCAGTTACGGGACAGGGGGAATGGGAGAGACCCAGTACTTC
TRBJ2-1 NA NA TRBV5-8 CASSFRNEQFF TGTGCCAGCAGCTTCCGCAATGAGCAGTTCTTC
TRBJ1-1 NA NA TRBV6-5 CASSPGAEDTEAFF TGTGCCAGCAGCCCTGGGGCAGAGGACACTGAAGCTTTCTTT
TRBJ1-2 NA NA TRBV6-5 CASSYSSGFYGYTF TGTGCCAGCAGTTACTCTTCTGGATTCTATGGCTACACCTTC
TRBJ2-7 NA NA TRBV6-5 CASGVDLREQYF TGTGCCAGTGGGGTGGACCTACGGGAGCAGTACTTC
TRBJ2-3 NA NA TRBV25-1 CASSGTKSTDTQYF TGTGCCAGCAGTGGGACAAAAAGCACAGATACGCAGTATTTT
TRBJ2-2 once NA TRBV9 CASSPSQGTGTGELFF TGTGCCAGCAGCCCCTCACAGGGTACGGGGACCGGGGAGCTGTTTTTT
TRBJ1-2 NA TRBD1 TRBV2 CASTRQGALGGYTF TGTGCCAGCACCCGACAGGGGGCACTTGGAGGCTACACCTTC
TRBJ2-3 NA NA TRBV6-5 CASSYSSHTDTQYF TGTGCCAGCAGTTACTCAAGTCATACAGATACGCAGTATTTT
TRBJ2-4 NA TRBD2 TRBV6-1 CASSEAPGLAGAPPKNIQYF TGTGCCAGCAGTGAAGCGCCGGGACTAGCGGGGGCCCCACCCAAAAACATTCAGTACTTC
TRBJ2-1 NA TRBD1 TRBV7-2 CASILGTGRKTNEQFF TGTGCCAGCATCCTGGGGACAGGTCGGAAAACAAATGAGCAGTTCTTC
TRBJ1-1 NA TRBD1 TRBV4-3 CASSQGGGQGGTEAFF TGCGCCAGCAGCCAAGGGGGCGGACAGGGGGGAACTGAAGCTTTCTTT
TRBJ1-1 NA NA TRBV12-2 CARPPWDTEAFF TGTGCTCGCCCCCCCTGGGACACTGAAGCTTTCTTT
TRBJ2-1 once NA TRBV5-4 CASSLVDSSYNEQFF TGTGCCAGCAGCTTGGTTGATAGCTCCTACAATGAGCAGTTCTTC
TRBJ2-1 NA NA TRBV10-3 CAISESQGAYEQFF TGTGCCATCAGTGAGTCTCAGGGCGCCTATGAGCAGTTCTTC